This T cell receptor (beta chain) was found in a study of human T cells and chemical hapten exposure. Points from the study as a whole: The number of TCRs over 1 in 1000 frequency stayed unchanged after DPC.

Stated time point: healthy volunteer bleed at 6 weeks. The total RNA was obtained from whole blood that was not fractionated. The study used a library that attached unique molecular identifiers to individual cDNA molecules. A single record per CDR3 protein comes from TCRdb applying MiXCR to the RACE reads. The data contain 60,000 to 90,000 distinct CDR3 sequences, around 9.4% of them seen just once; the ten biggest clones take up around 1.7%. Losses at the gene ends were 0 bases for V and 4 bases for J; bases not matched to a gene: 11. The CDR3 loop spans 17 amino acids. Germline loops: CDR1 DFQATT, CDR2 SNEGSKA (reference sequence). In its sample, this clonotype was seen many times. Its specificity is unknown.

Sequenced: whole blood. This receptor was obtained from a female donor in good health. Some clones in this sample may be carry-over from other donors' samples. The V and J genes are TRBV20-1 and TRBJ2-3; TRBD1 aligns across 9 bases. CDR3 DNA sequence: TGCAGTGCTAGAGATCTGGGGACAGGGTATCGTCCAGATACGCAGTATTTT. Amino acids: CSARDLGTGYRPDTQYF.